One sample yielded the 26 T cell receptor beta chains listed below, sequenced in a study of cytomegalovirus exposure and HLA in healthy donors. Primers included in the PCR were 60 Vbeta and 13 Jbeta primers. TCRdb's table, derived via immunoSEQ multiplex PCR, lists solely in-frame clones and lacks some. The table has about 68,000 clones, approximately 80% seen once. Sequencing input: PBMCs. These TCRs come from a human donor in good health.

The V call is TRBV30, the J call TRBJ1-6; D not resolved. The CDR3 loop spans 15 amino acids. CDR1 and CDR2 (germline): GTSNPN, SVGIG (reference sequence). Trimming cost V 1 base and J 2 bases, with 9 bases left between them. DNA for the CDR3: TGTGCCTGGAGTGGCCAGATCGCCTATAATTCACCCCTCCACTTT. This translates into CAWSGQIAYNSPLHF.

The chain joins TRBV29-1 to TRBJ1-2, with a tentative D call TRBD1 (5 bases). CDR1 SQVTM and CDR2 ANQGSEA come from the germline V gene. Trimming shortened V by 6 bases and J by 2 bases, and 13 bases separated the two germline ends. The CDR3 contains 13 residues. CDR3 loop: CSVVDRSNYGYTF. CDR3 DNA: TGCAGCGTGGTTGACAGATCAAACTATGGCTACACCTTC.

The chain's CDR3 is CSVTGGPETQYF. DNA of the CDR3: TGCAGCGTTACGGGGGGGCCGGAGACCCAGTACTTC. The V and J genes are TRBV29-1 and TRBJ2-5; 8 positions match TRBD2. The trim removed 5 bases at V and 5 bases at J, leaving 4 bases unmatched. The CDR3 is 12 amino acids. CDR1 and CDR2 from the germline V gene are SQVTM and ANQGSEA.

The chain recombines TRBV27 with TRBJ1-4; D may be TRBD1 (5 bases). Per germline, CDR1 MNHEY and CDR2 SMNVEV (reference sequence). V was trimmed by 5 bases and J by 4 bases, leaving 11 bases between them. The CDR3 length is 14 residues. In DNA, the CDR3 is TGTGCCAGCAGTCCACGGGGGAATAATGAAAAACTGTTTTTT. It is translated as CASSPRGNNEKLFF. Drawing the rest from reference TRBV27 and TRBJ1-4, the complete variable domain is EAQVTQNPRYLITVTGKKLTVTCSQNMNHEYMSWYRQDPGLGLRQIYYSMNVEVTDKGDVPEGYKVSRKEKRNFPLILESPSPNQTSLYFCASSPRGNNEKLFFGSGTQLSVL.

This chain uses TRBV5-1 with TRBJ1-4; TRBD1 matches at 12 bases. The junction had 3 bases not matched to a gene; V was cut back by 0 bases and J by 3 bases. This CDR3 region has 17 residues. Germline loops: CDR1 SGHRS, CDR2 YFSETQ. The CDR3 reads CASSLAGTGGPNEKLFF. The CDR3 nucleotides read TGCGCCAGCAGCTTGGCCGGGACAGGGGGCCCTAATGAAAAACTGTTTTTT. The full variable domain, its missing parts supplied by reference TRBV5-1 and TRBJ1-4, is KAGVTQTPRYLIKTRGQQVTLSCSPISGHRSVSWYQQTPGQGLQFLFEYFSETQRNKGNFPGRFSGRQFSNSRSEMNVSTLELGDSALYLCASSLAGTGGPNEKLFFGSGTQLSVL.

The gene calls are TRBV18 and TRBJ2-3; the match to TRBD2 covers 8 bases. Germline values: CDR1 KGHSH, CDR2 LQKENI. The trim removed 4 bases at V and 5 bases at J, leaving 14 bases unmatched. This CDR3 has 17 amino acids. The CDR3 spells CASSRNVRGGAVDTQYF. The DNA for the CDR3 is TGTGCCAGCTCACGGAACGTACGGGGGGGCGCGGTAGATACGCAGTATTTT.

The chain uses TRBV19 and TRBJ2-3; 8 bases fit TRBD1. Losses at the gene ends were 3 bases for V and 0 bases for J; bases not matched to a gene: 5. CDR3 size: 16 residues. Germline V gene data show CDR1 as LNHDA and CDR2 as SQIVND (reference sequence). CDR3 protein: CASSIPTGGSTDTQYF. The CDR3 DNA follows: TGTGCCAGTAGTATCCCCACAGGGGGGAGCACAGATACGCAGTATTTT.

The chain employs TRBV9 and TRBJ2-5, with 11 bases that match TRBD2. Trimming took 0 bases from V and 4 from J; bases not matched to a gene: 2. The CDR3 extends over 15 amino acids. CDR1 is SGDLS and CDR2 is YYNGEE in the germline V gene. CDR3 DNA: TGTGCCAGCAGCGTAGTGGGACTAGCGGCAGAGACCCAGTACTTC. Encoded protein: CASSVVGLAAETQYF.

This chain connects TRBV18 to TRBJ2-7; 10 bases are a match to TRBD1. Germline V gene sequence: CDR1 KGHSH, CDR2 LQKENI. V dropped 1 base and J dropped 5; count of bases not matched to a gene: 8. This CDR3 spans 16 amino acids. CDR3 residues: CASSPQPGQGTDEQYF. The CDR3 nucleotides are TGTGCCAGCTCACCACAGCCGGGACAGGGGACCGACGAGCAGTACTTC.

The CDR3 DNA is TGTGCCAGTAGTCTGGACACTACCTCCTACGAGCAGTACTTC. It specifies CASSLDTTSYEQYF. The V and J genes are TRBV19 and TRBJ2-7; TRBD1 is a possible D gene (5 bases). The CDR3 loop spans 14 amino acids. Per the germline V gene, CDR1 is LNHDA and CDR2 is SQIVND (reference sequence). Trimming pared 5 bases from V and 0 bases from J, leaving 11 bases between.

The V and J genes are TRBV6-1 and TRBJ1-1; 7 positions match TRBD1. This CDR3 has 15 residues. Germline-derived CDR1 and CDR2 are MNHNS and SASEGT. Germline trimming cut 1 base from V and 5 bases from J; bases unmatched to any gene: 7. CDR3 in DNA: TGTGCCAGCAGTGAAGGGATTCCGGGACAGACTGAAGCTTTCTTT. It translates to CASSEGIPGQTEAFF.

Only one count was recorded for this clone. The chain employs TRBV11-2 and TRBJ1-3; weak D call: TRBD1 (6 bases). The CDR3 extends over 17 amino acids. Looked up from germline, CDR1 is SGHAT and CDR2 is FQNNGV. V was pared by 5 bases and J by 0 bases, with 17 bases between. In nucleotides, the CDR3 is TGTGCCAGCAGCCTCAGGACAGCTGTAAGCTCTGGAAACACCATATATTTT. Translation: CASSLRTAVSSGNTIYF.

The chain combines TRBV28 with TRBJ1-3; 7 bases line up with TRBD1. Losses at the gene ends were 4 bases for V and 0 bases for J; bases not matched to a gene: 15. This CDR3 is built from 19 residues. From germline, CDR1 is MDHEN and CDR2 SYDVKM. CDR3 residues: CASSSTTRGQRGSGNTIYF. The CDR3 DNA is TGTGCCAGCAGTTCCACCACGCGGGGACAGCGCGGCTCTGGAAACACCATATATTTT. The full variable domain, in which reference TRBV28 and TRBJ1-3 provide the parts outside the CDR3, is DVKVTQSSRYLVKRTGEKVFLECVQDMDHENMFWYRQDPGLGLRLIYFSYDVKMKEKGDIPEGYSVSREKKERFSLILESASTNQTSMYLCASSSTTRGQRGSGNTIYFGEGSWLTVV.

The CDR3 nucleotides read TGTGCCAGCAGCTATCGACAGGCCGGCCGGGTTGAAGCTTTCTTT. Protein: CASSYRQAGRVEAFF. The J gene is TRBJ1-1, the V gene TRBV5-8; tentative D call: TRBD1 (6 bases). Trimming took off 3 bases at V and 7 bases at J, with 19 bases between the two ends. The CDR3 sequence is 15 residues long. Germline CDR1 SGHTS, CDR2 YDEGEE.

The chain couples TRBV2 to TRBJ1-1; D gene uncertain. V was clipped by 4 bases and J by 2 bases, with 8 bases between them. The CDR3 consists of 13 residues. CDR1 is SNHLY and CDR2 is FYNNEI in the germline V gene. The CDR3 DNA is TGTGCCAGCAGTGTCGATACAAACACTGAAGCTTTCTTT. This gives the protein CASSVDTNTEAFF.

The chain links TRBV5-1 to TRBJ1-1; D possibly corresponds to TRBD1 (5 bases). In germline, CDR1 is SGHRS, CDR2 YFSETQ. The CDR3 length is 14 residues. Trimming took 0 bases from V and 11 from J, leaving 17 bases between them. The CDR3 nucleotides are TGCGCCAGCAGCTTGGCCCTGGGGGACTCTCGGGCTTTCTTT. Encoded protein: CASSLALGDSRAFF.

The CDR3 loop reads CASRQGPDTQYF. In DNA, the CDR3 is TGTGCCAGCAGACAGGGGCCAGATACGCAGTATTTT. V is TRBV6-1 and J is TRBJ2-3; 7 bases match TRBD1. CDR1 MNHNS and CDR2 SASEGT come from the germline V gene. The ends lost 6 bases at V and 4 bases at J; junction bases unmatched: 1. The CDR3 extends over 12 amino acids.

The chain recombines TRBV13 with TRBJ2-7, with D possibly TRBD2 on 6 matching bases. The germline gives CDR1 PRHDT, CDR2 FYEKMQ (reference sequence). The CDR3 extends over 16 amino acids. The V end lost 2 bases, the J end lost 5 bases, and 19 bases lay between the germline ends. CDR3 sequence: CASSLNSGVRRNEQYF. The CDR3 region has the DNA TGTGCCAGCAGCTTAAATTCGGGGGTAAGGAGGAACGAGCAGTACTTC.

The chain carries TRBV5-1 and TRBJ1-6; 7 bases are shared with TRBD1. The CDR3 covers 14 residues. Germline assignment: CDR1 SGHRS and CDR2 YFSETQ. V lost 3 bases, J lost 6 bases, and 3 bases stayed unmatched. The CDR3 loop is CASSSGQANSPLHF. The CDR3 coding sequence is TGCGCCAGCAGCTCCGGACAGGCTAATTCACCCCTCCACTTT.

The chain uses TRBV6-5 and TRBJ1-1, with 8 bases matching TRBD1. The CDR3 totals 14 residues. Germline CDR1 reads MNHEY; CDR2 reads SVGAGI. Trimming at V came to 6 bases and at J to 3 bases, leaving 6 bases not matched to a gene. The CDR3 loop is CASRETGEYTEAFF. The CDR3 region has the DNA TGTGCCAGCAGGGAGACAGGGGAATACACTGAAGCTTTCTTT.

This chain uses TRBV21-1 with TRBJ1-1; the tabulated D call, TRBD1, remains unverified against the DNA. TRBV21-1 is given as a pseudogene. This CDR3 has 19 amino acids. The CDR3 DNA is TGTGCCAGCAGCAAACCCCCGGGCAGGGGGGAAGAGGGGAACACTGAAGCTTTCTTT. Translation: CASSKPPGRGEEGNTEAFF.

This clone was recorded a few times. V gene TRBV9 combines with J gene TRBJ1-1, with a weak D call TRBD1 (5 bases). CDR3 length: 15 residues. V gave up 4 bases and J gave up 5 bases, with 18 bases separating them. Germline assignment: CDR1 SGDLS and CDR2 YYNGEE. CDR3 bases: TGTGCCAGCAGCCCATCGGGCGGGGGGGGGACTGAAGCTTTCTTT. Translation gives CASSPSGGGGTEAFF.

This chain connects TRBV2 to TRBJ1-4; 7 nucleotides agree with TRBD1. In germline, CDR1 is SNHLY, CDR2 FYNNEI. Unmatched junction bases numbered 6, after V lost 7 bases and J lost 4 bases. The CDR3 runs to 14 residues. CDR3 region: CASMGQLNNEKLFF. The CDR3 DNA sequence: TGTGCCAGCATGGGACAGCTGAATAATGAAAAACTGTTTTTT.

This clone has a single count. J is TRBJ2-5 and V is TRBV30; 9 bases line up with TRBD2. Germline CDR1 GTSNPN, CDR2 SVGIG (reference sequence). The V and J ends lost 2 bases and 5 bases, in that order; junction bases with no gene match: 12. The CDR3 spans 16 residues. Here the CDR3 DNA reads TGTGCCTGGAGTTTGAATAGCGGGGGCACCTCCGAGACCCAGTACTTC. Its translation: CAWSLNSGGTSETQYF.

This clone was seen a few times. CDR3 in DNA: TGCGCCAGCAGCCAACCTAACCCCGGGACAGGGGGGCCTGAAGCTTTCTTT. Amino acids: CASSQPNPGTGGPEAFF. V is TRBV4-1 and J is TRBJ1-1; 11 nucleotides agree with TRBD1. This CDR3 has 17 amino acids. Germline CDR1 is MGHRA and CDR2 is YSYEKL. V lost 2 bases and J lost 6; bases outside the gene matches: 11.

A remark on this clone: One end of the junction fails to match germline, which may point to a read error. The rearrangement joins TRBV7-9 to TRBJ2-3; 13 bases fit TRBD2. CDR1 is SEHNR and CDR2 is FQNEAQ in the germline V gene (reference sequence). This CDR3 is built from 17 residues. The CDR3 DNA is TGTTCCAGCAGCTGGCGGGGACTAGCGGGGCGGACAGATACGCAGTATTTT. This encodes CSSSWRGLAGRTDTQYF.